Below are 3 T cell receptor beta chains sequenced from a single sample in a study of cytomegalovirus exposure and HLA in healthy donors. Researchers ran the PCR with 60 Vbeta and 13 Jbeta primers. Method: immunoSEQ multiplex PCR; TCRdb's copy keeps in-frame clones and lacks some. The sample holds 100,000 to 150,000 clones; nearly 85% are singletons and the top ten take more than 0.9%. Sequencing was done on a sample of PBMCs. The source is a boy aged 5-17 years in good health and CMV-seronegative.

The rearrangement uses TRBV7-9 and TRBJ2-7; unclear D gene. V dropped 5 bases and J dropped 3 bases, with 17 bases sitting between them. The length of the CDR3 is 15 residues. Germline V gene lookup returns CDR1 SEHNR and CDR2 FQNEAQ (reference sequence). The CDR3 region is CASSPVVSSFYEQYF. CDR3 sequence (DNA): TGTGCCAGCAGCCCGGTTGTAAGTTCTTTCTACGAGCAGTACTTC.

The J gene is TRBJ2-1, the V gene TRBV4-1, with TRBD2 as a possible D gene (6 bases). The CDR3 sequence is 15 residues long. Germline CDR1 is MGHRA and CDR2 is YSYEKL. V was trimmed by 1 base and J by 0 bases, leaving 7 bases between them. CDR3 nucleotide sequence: TGCGCCAGCAGCCAAGGACTAGACTCCTACAATGAGCAGTTCTTC. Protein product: CASSQGLDSYNEQFF.

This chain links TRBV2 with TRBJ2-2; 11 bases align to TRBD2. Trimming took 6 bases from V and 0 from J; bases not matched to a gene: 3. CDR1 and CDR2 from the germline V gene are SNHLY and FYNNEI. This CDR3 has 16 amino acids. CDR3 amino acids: CASRGLAEANTGELFF. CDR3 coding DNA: TGTGCCAGCAGGGGACTAGCGGAGGCGAACACCGGGGAGCTGTTTTTT.